The rows below give T cell receptor beta chains drawn from one sample of a study of cytomegalovirus exposure and HLA in healthy donors. Assay used: immunoSEQ multiplex PCR; TCRdb lists only in-frame clones, some missing. The sample has about 130,000 clones, around two thirds seen once; the top ten hold 2.9%. The sample was PBMCs. The receptors originated from a human donor in good health. CDR3s include the opening cysteine and the closing phenylalanine or tryptophan. Each record gives: D gene, clone size, V gene, CDR3 protein. A D gene is named only where the DNA matches it firmly. Clone size is shown for a subset of rows, as once, few, many or a class of expanded clone.

NA | NA | TRBV19 | CASSIVNQPQHF
NA | NA | TRBV7-8 | CASNYAGLYTGELFF
NA | once | TRBV18 | CASSRDNEQFF
TRBD1 | NA | TRBV11-1 | CASSPRDRRGEQYF
NA | once | TRBV10-3 | CAISEDSWGNQPQHF
NA | few | TRBV11-2 | CASSLEGYEQYF
TRBD2 | NA | TRBV9 | CASSVVAGDGELFF
NA | NA | TRBV18 | CASSAGASVAYEQYF
TRBD1 | once | TRBV7-8 | CASSPGTGGTYSNQPQHF
NA | NA | TRBV19 | CASTHNPDSRQPQHF
NA | NA | TRBV4-2 | CASSPSGLYYTF
TRBD2 | NA | TRBV28 | CARLAGVEQFF
NA | NA | TRBV29-1 | CSVQESTPNTEAFF
NA | NA | TRBV7-8 | CASSLAPVLTGNTIYF
TRBD2 | NA | TRBV27 | CASSLSPGTSAHEQFF
TRBD2 | NA | TRBV4-2 | CASSQDQRLAGGSTDTQYF
NA | NA | TRBV9 | CASSVAPGNAEQYF
TRBD1 | NA | TRBV18 | CASSEWTGILKIDTEAFF
NA | NA | TRBV7-9 | CSSSLSGGYGYTF
TRBD1 | NA | TRBV18 | CASSQVQGAGNIQYF
TRBD1 | NA | TRBV2 | CASSDRGWAGELFF
TRBD2 | NA | TRBV5-4 | CASSLVGRGGYEQYF
NA | once | TRBV14 | CASSQVGITGEQYF
TRBD1 | NA | TRBV7-2 | CASSLGDRVQDTQYF
TRBD2 | NA | TRBV4-2 | CASSQGTSGGGAAFEQYF
NA | once | TRBV9 | CASSVRLTVGSGDTQYF
NA | NA | TRBV6-5 | CASSYRGLGNSPLHF
NA | NA | TRBV29-1 | CSVGGVPRETQYF
TRBD1 | NA | TRBV28 | CASRADRASQPQHF
TRBD2 | NA | TRBV2 | CASRGGTSGTNEQFF
TRBD1 | once | TRBV7-9 | CASSGRLGQGPYEQYF
TRBD2 | NA | TRBV19 | CASSSLSREGTYEQYF
NA | NA | TRBV6-5 | CASSVGAQKNTEAFF
NA | NA | TRBV6-6 | CASSYSNRANTEAFF
TRBD1 | NA | TRBV28 | CASSPTGGRYTEAFF
NA | NA | TRBV5-4 | CASQGGGDTQYF
TRBD2 | NA | TRBV5-1 | CASSLGGGIYNEQFF
NA | NA | TRBV5-5 | CASQRGTGNYEQYF
TRBD1 | NA | TRBV5-1 | CASSLRDRGPTNQGDTQYF
TRBD1 | few | TRBV6-5 | CASRTGDSGNTIYF
NA | NA | TRBV30 | CAWSREPQETQYF
TRBD2 | NA | TRBV2 | CASSALSGGLGIDTQYF
TRBD2 | NA | TRBV13 | CASRSGGLLRAEQYF
NA | NA | TRBV19 | CASKDLGGSYNSPLHF
TRBD2 | NA | TRBV29-1 | CSVDRSGMYNEQFF
TRBD1 | NA | TRBV5-1 | CASSPRTGQDEQYF
NA | few | TRBV2 | CASSETRQALNQPQHF